Shown below are 18 T cell receptor beta chains from a single sample sequenced in a study of low-dose radiotherapy and immunotherapy resistance in tumors. Covering alpha and beta chains, TRAV- and TRBV-specific primers were used for the first-strand cDNA. TCR amplification involved about 19 PCR cycles with a constant-region primer and V-primer adapter. TCRdb reprocessed the reads via MiXCR and lists one record per CDR3 protein. The repertoire holds tens of thousands of distinct CDR3 sequences, roughly a sixth seen once, with over 2.5% in the top ten. Time point described: before trial treatment. The source was PBMCs, collected before treatment. Source of these receptors: a male donor with prostate cancer.

The sample holds many counts of this clonotype. V usage is TRBV7-9 and J usage is TRBJ2-5, with TRBD2 identical over 13 bases. Germline trimming cut 4 bases from V and 2 bases from J; bases unmatched to any gene: 16. Germline loops: CDR1 SEHNR, CDR2 FQNEAQ (reference sequence). The CDR3 extends over 20 amino acids. The CDR3 nucleotides are TGTGCCAGCAGCTCGAACAGGGGAGGACTAGCGGGGGTATCGCAAGAGACCCAGTACTTC. Protein: CASSSNRGGLAGVSQETQYF.

As to this clonotype: A far larger clone is just one base off, so this is likely a read error. The chain links TRBV5-3 to TRBJ2-7; the D gene is possibly TRBD1 (5 bases). TRBV5-3 has ORF status, its function being uncertain. This CDR3 region has 14 residues. For the CDR3, the DNA is TGTGCCAGCAGCTTGGGGCGACAAACCTACGAGCAGTACTTC. Translating gives CASSLGRQTYEQYF.

This clonotype was found many times. The chain employs TRBV30 and TRBJ2-3; no reliable D call. Germline CDR1 reads GTSNPN; CDR2 reads SVGIG (reference sequence). Trimming removed 5 bases at V and 7 bases at J, with 10 bases between. The CDR3 has 11 amino acids. This chain's CDR3 is CAWLLGNTQYF. CDR3 nucleotides: TGTGCCTGGTTGTTGGGGAATACGCAGTATTTT.

The CDR3: CASSWASDTQYF. The CDR3 nucleotides read TGTGCCAGTAGTTGGGCCTCAGATACGCAGTATTTT. The chain employs TRBV19 and TRBJ2-3; D remains unclear. V shed 5 bases and J shed 4 bases, with 7 bases lying between them. The germline V gene encodes CDR1 LNHDA and CDR2 SQIVND (reference sequence). CDR3 length: 12 amino acids.

This clonotype was observed at least ten times. This chain links TRBV7-2 with TRBJ2-5; weak D call: TRBD2 (6 bases). The CDR3 covers 15 residues. Germline loops: CDR1 SGHTA, CDR2 FQGNSA. V was shortened by 4 bases and J by 4 bases, with 16 bases between the two germline ends. In DNA, the CDR3 is TGTGCCAGCAGCTCTATTCCGGGACTGGGAGAGACCCAGTACTTC. Amino acids: CASSSIPGLGETQYF.

This chain connects TRBV12-3 or TRBV12-4 to TRBJ2-1; D may be TRBD1 (6 bases). Trimming removed 5 bases at V and 0 bases at J, with 14 bases between. The CDR3 has 16 amino acids. This CDR3 is CASSPYRVSSYNEQFF. The CDR3 DNA reads as TGTGCCAGCAGTCCATACAGGGTGAGCTCCTACAATGAGCAGTTCTTC.

At least ten counts were recorded for this clonotype. This chain joins TRBV19 and TRBJ1-2; D uncertain. V was pared by 1 base and J by 6 bases, with 12 bases between. The germline V gene has CDR1 LNHDA and CDR2 SQIVND (reference sequence). CDR3 length: 14 residues. The chain's CDR3 is CASSIVGSTNGYTF. In DNA, the CDR3 is TGTGCCAGTAGTATAGTCGGCAGTACGAATGGCTACACCTTC.

This clonotype has a handful of counts. V and J are TRBV9 and TRBJ1-5, with D possibly matching TRBD1 (5 bases). The CDR3 loop spans 14 amino acids. CDR1 SGDLS and CDR2 YYNGEE come from the germline V gene. V lost 4 bases, J lost 6 bases, and 14 bases lay in between. DNA for the CDR3: TGTGCCAGCAGCCTTAGCGGGGGTGGTCAGCCCCAGCATTTT. Protein: CASSLSGGGQPQHF.

In its sample, this clonotype was seen many times. The CDR3 is CASSRTGSPIDEQFF. The CDR3 DNA follows: TGTGCCAGCAGCCGGACAGGTTCGCCCATCGATGAGCAGTTCTTC. The chain carries TRBV2 and TRBJ2-1; 7 bases agree with TRBD1. Germline loops: CDR1 SNHLY, CDR2 FYNNEI. V shed 6 bases and J 8 bases; nucleotides not matched to a gene: 13. This CDR3 has 15 residues.

This clonotype showed up many times. The chain recombines TRBV20-1 with TRBJ2-1; the D is unclear. CDR3 length equals 12 residues. V lost 1 base and J lost 7, with 8 bases in between. Germline values: CDR1 DFQATT, CDR2 SNEGSKA (reference sequence). CDR3: CSARVSDNEQFF. CDR3 sequence (DNA): TGCAGTGCTAGAGTTTCAGATAATGAGCAGTTCTTC.

This clonotype was recorded at least ten times. The chain couples TRBV25-1 to TRBJ1-2; 7 positions agree with TRBD1. Germline values: CDR1 MGHDK, CDR2 SYGVNS. This CDR3 has 14 amino acids. V was pared by 8 bases and J by 8 bases, with 14 bases of the junction left unmatched. The CDR3 coding sequence is TGTGCCAGCGCACCCAGGATCGGAGGGGGCGGCTACACCTTC. Amino acids: CASAPRIGGGGYTF.

This clonotype was counted at least ten times. The chain joins TRBV20-1 to TRBJ2-3; TRBD2 matches 10 bases. Trimming at V came to 5 bases and at J to 1 base, leaving 15 bases not matched to a gene. Germline CDR1 DFQATT, CDR2 SNEGSKA (reference sequence). The CDR3 length is 18 residues. CDR3 protein: CSAHGAVAGGVGTDTQYF. For the CDR3, the DNA is TGCAGTGCTCATGGGGCCGTAGCGGGGGGCGTCGGCACAGATACGCAGTATTTT.

This clonotype was picked up many times. The V gene is TRBV10-3, the J gene TRBJ2-2; D call uncertain. V shed 7 bases and J shed 0 bases, with 15 bases lying between them. The CDR3 contains 16 residues. Germline loops: CDR1 ENHRY, CDR2 SYGVKD. CDR3 amino acids: CAITASPITNTGELFF. The DNA for the CDR3 is TGTGCCATCACGGCCAGCCCTATCACGAACACCGGGGAGCTGTTTTTT.

This clonotype was observed at least ten times. This rearrangement joins TRBV7-2 to TRBJ1-6, with TRBD1 as a possible D gene (5 bases). The germline V and J ends were trimmed by 4 bases and 7 bases, with 11 bases remaining between them. Germline lookup yields CDR1 SGHTA and CDR2 FQGNSA. CDR3 length equals 14 residues. As DNA, the CDR3 is TGTGCCAGCAGCTACCGGGACGGGAATTCACCCCTCCACTTT. It codes for CASSYRDGNSPLHF.

By frequency in the sample, this clonotype is medium-sized (0.01 to 0.1%). The chain has TRBV15 and TRBJ2-2; TRBD1 aligns across 7 bases. CDR1 is LNHNV, CDR2 YYDKDF, per germline (reference sequence). J gave up 2 bases and V 6 bases, and 6 bases lay outside the gene matches. The CDR3 is made up of 15 amino acids. For the CDR3, the DNA is TGTGCCACCAGACCCGGGACAGTAAACACCGGGGAGCTGTTTTTT. This codes for CATRPGTVNTGELFF.

At least ten counts were recorded for this clonotype. The rearrangement uses TRBV19 and TRBJ1-5, with D possibly TRBD1 on 6 matching bases. CDR1 LNHDA and CDR2 SQIVND come from the germline V gene (reference sequence). The CDR3 is made up of 14 amino acids. Trimming shortened V by 1 base and J by 5 bases, and 9 bases separated the two germline ends. Here the CDR3 reads CASSIGQDDQPQHF. CDR3 in DNA: TGTGCCAGTAGTATAGGACAGGATGATCAGCCCCAGCATTTT.

This clonotype was observed many times. This chain connects TRBV20-1 to TRBJ2-1; 11 bases are a match to TRBD2. CDR1 is DFQATT, CDR2 SNEGSKA, per germline (reference sequence). J gave up 4 bases and V 6 bases, and 8 bases lay outside the gene matches. The CDR3 totals 15 residues. DNA for the CDR3: TGCAGTGCCTTCCTCCCTAGCGGGGGGTACAATGAGCAGTTCTTC. Amino acid sequence: CSAFLPSGGYNEQFF.

In this sample, this clonotype turned up many times. The V call is TRBV7-9, the J call TRBJ2-1, with 8 nucleotides matching TRBD2. Germline-derived CDR1 and CDR2 are SEHNR and FQNEAQ (reference sequence). V lost 5 bases, J lost 5 bases, and 2 bases stayed unmatched. CDR3 length: 13 residues. This CDR3 is CASSRGGNNEQFF. CDR3 in DNA: TGTGCCAGCAGCCGGGGGGGTAACAATGAGCAGTTCTTC.